The 14 T cell receptor beta chains below were found in one sample sequenced in a study of blood T cell repertoires in COVID-19. This table comes from immunoSEQ multiplex PCR, and its TCRdb copy is limited to in-frame clones, with some not included. The sample comprises 350,000 or so clones, about 86% of which are singletons, and 4% to 5.5% rests with the top ten. The material sequenced was PBMCs or T cells enriched from blood (not recorded which). Receptors originate from a middle-aged woman with acute COVID-19.

This chain links TRBV27 with TRBJ2-6; D gene uncertain. V dropped 3 bases and J dropped 0 bases, with 6 bases sitting between them. Germline lookup yields CDR1 MNHEY and CDR2 SMNVEV (reference sequence). The length of the CDR3 is 15 residues. CDR3 loop: CASSFLGSGANVLTF. DNA of the CDR3: TGTGCCAGCAGTTTCCTCGGCTCTGGGGCCAACGTCCTGACTTTC.

This clone is a singleton in its sample. V and J are TRBV11-2 and TRBJ1-1, with 8 bases fitting TRBD1. J lost 3 bases, V lost 5 bases, and 5 bases had no gene match. The CDR3 length is 14 residues. Germline V gene lookup returns CDR1 SGHAT and CDR2 FQNNGV. Written as DNA, the CDR3 is TGTGCCAGCAGCCAGGGGGCAGGCGACACTGAAGCTTTCTTT. Amino acids: CASSQGAGDTEAFF.

The chain couples TRBV21-1 to TRBJ1-2; the table's D call, TRBD1, has no DNA check behind it. TRBV21-1 is deemed a pseudogene. There are 21 residues in the CDR3. CDR3 region: CASTTAVRTGSQEVSNYGYTF. The CDR3 region has the DNA TGTGCCAGCACCACAGCCGTGCGGACAGGTAGTCAAGAGGTCTCTAACTATGGCTACACCTTC.

The J gene is TRBJ1-2, the V gene TRBV18; 8 nucleotides match TRBD1. This CDR3 region has 13 residues. The germline gives CDR1 KGHSH, CDR2 LQKENI. Germline trimming cut 4 bases from V and 3 bases from J; bases unmatched to any gene: 1. In DNA, the CDR3 is TGTGCCAGCTCACAACAGGGGGACTATGGCTACACCTTC. Protein: CASSQQGDYGYTF.

V and J are TRBV20-1 and TRBJ2-3; 13 bases line up with TRBD2. This CDR3 region has 16 residues. The trim removed 3 bases at V and 8 bases at J, leaving 11 bases unmatched. Germline CDR1 and CDR2: DFQATT and SNEGSKA (reference sequence). CDR3 sequence reads: CSASGGLAGSLGTQYF. The CDR3 coding sequence is TGCAGTGCTAGTGGGGGACTAGCGGGATCCCTTGGTACGCAGTATTTT.

This clone was seen just once. This rearrangement joins TRBV24-1 to TRBJ1-2; 8 bases align to TRBD1. This CDR3 spans 12 amino acids. Germline CDR1 KGHDR, CDR2 SFDVKD. The V gene end was trimmed by 6 bases and the J gene end by 7 bases; junction bases not matched to a gene: 3. The CDR3 reads CATSTGGAGYTF. CDR3 bases: TGTGCCACCAGTACAGGGGGAGCTGGCTACACCTTC.

CDR3 residues: CATSRRTTTNEKLFF. Here the CDR3 DNA reads TGTGCCACCAGCAGACGGACTACAACTAATGAAAAACTGTTTTTT. The rearrangement uses TRBV15 and TRBJ1-4; D is ambiguous. Between the trimmed V and J ends, which lost 2 bases and 0 bases, there was a span of 7 bases. This CDR3 comprises 15 residues. CDR1 and CDR2 from the germline V gene are LNHNV and YYDKDF (reference sequence).

The gene calls are TRBV5-6 and TRBJ1-2; tentative D call: TRBD1 (6 bases). The V end was cut by 4 bases, the J end by 7 bases, with 17 bases between. CDR3 size: 14 residues. Germline lookup yields CDR1 SGHDT and CDR2 YYEEEE. CDR3 in amino acids: CASSRTGFYRGYTF. DNA of the CDR3: TGTGCCAGCAGCCGAACAGGGTTTTATCGTGGCTACACCTTC.

The rearrangement joins TRBV7-2 to TRBJ1-1, with D tentatively TRBD1 (6 bases). V lost 2 bases and J lost 4, with 11 bases in between. The length of the CDR3 is 14 residues. Germline V gene sequence: CDR1 SGHTA, CDR2 FQGNSA. As DNA, the CDR3 is TGTGCCAGCAGCTTACGCAGGGGCCCCACTGAAGCTTTCTTT. Residues: CASSLRRGPTEAFF.

This rearrangement joins TRBV7-9 to TRBJ2-7, with TRBD1 matching over 10 bases. With 5 bases clipped from V and 3 bases from J, the junction kept 13 bases outside the gene matches. Germline lookup yields CDR1 SEHNR and CDR2 FQNEAQ (reference sequence). The CDR3 sequence is 17 residues long. The CDR3 loop is CASSLIQNRDRGYEQYF. The DNA for the CDR3 is TGTGCCAGCAGCCTAATTCAAAACCGGGACAGGGGCTACGAGCAGTACTTC.

The rearrangement links TRBV6-2 or TRBV6-3 to TRBJ2-7, with a tentative D call TRBD1 (6 bases). Germline V lookup: CDR1 MNHEY, CDR2 SVGEGT. The CDR3 totals 16 residues. Trimming left V 6 bases short and J 0 bases short, with 18 bases between. CDR3 sequence reads: CASSRPGQGTSYEQYF. The CDR3 DNA is TGTGCCAGCAGCCGCCCGGGGCAGGGGACCTCCTACGAGCAGTACTTC.

V is TRBV11-2 and J is TRBJ1-3; D remains unclear. Germline loops: CDR1 SGHAT, CDR2 FQNNGV. This CDR3 comprises 13 residues. Between the trimmed V and J ends, which lost 5 bases and 4 bases, there was a span of 9 bases. This chain's CDR3 is CASSLSLGNTIYF. CDR3 in DNA: TGTGCCAGCAGCCTATCTTTAGGAAACACCATATATTTT. Full variable domain (missing parts from reference TRBV11-2 and TRBJ1-3): EAGVAQSPRYKIIEKRQSVAFWCNPISGHATLYWYQQILGQGPKLLIQFQNNGVVDDSQLPKDRFSAERLKGVDSTLKIQPAKLEDSAVYLCASSLSLGNTIYFGEGSWLTVV.

The DNA of the CDR3 is TGTGCCAGCATATATACTCTAGCGGGAGGGCCTTTCTTTGGGGCCAACGTCCTGACTTTC. Translated: CASIYTLAGGPFFGANVLTF. V and J are TRBV3-1 (or the pseudogene TRBV3-2) and TRBJ2-6; 12 nucleotides agree with TRBD2. In germline, CDR1 is LGHDT, CDR2 YNNKEL (reference sequence). The CDR3 length is 20 residues. V shed 7 bases, J shed 3 bases, and the junction held 16 bases outside the gene matches.

The chain couples TRBV11-2 to TRBJ2-7; the match to TRBD1 covers 11 bases. The V gene's germline CDR1 is SGHAT and CDR2 FQNNGV. J lost 6 bases, V lost 2 bases, and 6 bases had no gene match. There are 15 residues in the CDR3. CDR3: CASSLIKGQGAEQYF. As DNA, the CDR3 is TGTGCCAGCAGCTTAATTAAAGGACAGGGGGCCGAGCAGTACTTC.